The next 10 T cell receptor beta chains were all read from a single sample in a study of CD8+ T cells in alopecia areata. TCR sequencing used cDNA made by reverse transcription of extracted RNA. Data came from immunoSEQ multiplex PCR; TCRdb stores just in-frame clones and leaves some out. The data show approximately 42,000 clones, with 65% seen just once and about 20% held by the top ten. The treatment was: oral pan-JAK inhibitor, 5-10 mg twice daily. The sample was CD8+ T cells sorted from blood, taken at week 4, from a patient treated with tofacitinib. The receptors were gathered from a human donor with alopecia areata.

The J gene is TRBJ1-5, the V gene TRBV13; a weak D match, TRBD1 (5 bases). CDR1 PRHDT and CDR2 FYEKMQ come from the germline V gene (reference sequence). The length of the CDR3 is 14 residues. The V and J ends lost 0 bases and 4 bases respectively, with 7 bases between them. The CDR3 spells CASSLGGQNQPQHF. The CDR3 bases are TGTGCCAGCAGCTTAGGGGGGCAGAATCAGCCCCAGCATTTT.

The J gene is TRBJ2-5, the V gene TRBV25-1; 10 nucleotides agree with TRBD1. The CDR3 has 18 residues. Germline CDR1 is MGHDK and CDR2 is SYGVNS. V lost 0 bases and J lost 5; bases outside the gene matches: 12. Written as DNA, the CDR3 is TGTGCCAGCAGTGAATATATTCCGCGACAGGGGGCTGTTGAGACCCAGTACTTC. Its translation is CASSEYIPRQGAVETQYF.

This sequence joins TRBV29-1 and TRBJ2-1; TRBD2 matches 9 bases. From germline, CDR1 is SQVTM and CDR2 ANQGSEA. This CDR3 region has 14 residues. Losses at the gene ends were 4 bases for V and 12 bases for J; bases not matched to a gene: 13. In DNA, the CDR3 is TGCAGCGTTGTCGAGCGGGGGGATGCCGCGGCGCAGTTCTTC. Its protein product is CSVVERGDAAAQFF.

The V call is TRBV23-1, the J call TRBJ1-4; no clear D. Being an ORF, TRBV23-1 has a function that is uncertain. Trimming stripped 8 bases from V and 8 bases from J, with 6 bases between. This CDR3 contains 10 residues. The CDR3 loop reads CASLREKLFF. The CDR3 DNA reads TGCGCCAGCCTCCGGGAAAAACTGTTTTTT.

This chain joins TRBV9 and TRBJ2-3, with D possibly matching TRBD2 (6 bases). V lost 0 bases and J 1 base, leaving 12 bases between the germline ends. Germline V gene lookup returns CDR1 SGDLS and CDR2 YYNGEE. There are 16 residues in the CDR3. CDR3 residues: CASSVGGGGGTDTQYF. DNA of the CDR3: TGTGCCAGCAGCGTAGGGGGTGGAGGGGGCACAGATACGCAGTATTTT. The full variable domain, rest sourced from reference TRBV9 and TRBJ2-3, is DSGVTQTPKHLITATGQRVTLRCSPRSGDLSVYWYQQSLDQGLQFLIQYYNGEERAKGNILERFSAQQFPDLHSELNLSSLELGDSALYFCASSVGGGGGTDTQYFGPGTRLTVL.

In DNA form, the CDR3 reads TGTGCCAGCAGTCGCAGCTCCTACAATGAGCAGTTCTTC. The encoded protein is CASSRSSYNEQFF. The chain couples TRBV7-6 to TRBJ2-1, with D unresolved. This CDR3 has 13 amino acids. Germline lookup yields CDR1 SGHVS and CDR2 FNYEAQ. The ends were cut back, 6 bases at V and 0 bases at J, with 6 bases in the middle.

The DNA for the CDR3 is TGCAGCGTTGAAGATAAGGGGATTGCATATGGCTACACCTTC. This sequence encodes CSVEDKGIAYGYTF. V gene TRBV29-1 combines with J gene TRBJ1-2; a weak D match, TRBD1 (5 bases). The CDR3 runs 14 residues. The V gene's germline CDR1 is SQVTM and CDR2 ANQGSEA. The V end lost 0 bases, the J end lost 5 bases, and 13 bases lay between the germline ends. Based on the CDR3 plus reference TRBV29-1 and TRBJ1-2, the full variable domain is SAVISQKPSRDICQRGTSLTIQCQVDSQVTMMFWYRQQPGQSLTLIATANQGSEATYESGFVIDKFPISRPNLTFSTLTVSNMSPEDSSIYLCSVEDKGIAYGYTFGSGTRLTVV.

The chain recombines TRBV9 with TRBJ2-7; TRBD1 is a possible D gene (6 bases). The CDR3 covers 14 residues. Trimming removed 4 bases from V and 4 bases from J, with 15 bases in between. In germline, CDR1 is SGDLS, CDR2 YYNGEE. The CDR3 DNA reads as TGTGCCAGCAGCCTCTCGACAGGACCATACGAGCAGTACTTC. The encoded protein is CASSLSTGPYEQYF.

The chain has TRBV29-1 and TRBJ2-2, with TRBD1 matching 8 bases. Looked up from germline, CDR1 is SQVTM and CDR2 is ANQGSEA. The CDR3 has 13 residues. V trimming: 6 bases; J trimming: 7 bases; junction bases outside the gene matches: 7. This CDR3 is CSVNPGGGGELFF. The CDR3 bases are TGCAGCGTGAACCCAGGGGGCGGCGGGGAGCTGTTTTTT.

The chain joins TRBV5-6 to TRBJ2-1; no definite D call. Trimming removed 2 bases at V and 7 bases at J, with 7 bases between. Germline CDR1 SGHDT, CDR2 YYEEEE. The CDR3 consists of 12 residues. CDR3 sequence: CASSFQGNEQFF. The CDR3 coding sequence is TGTGCCAGCAGCTTCCAAGGGAATGAGCAGTTCTTC.